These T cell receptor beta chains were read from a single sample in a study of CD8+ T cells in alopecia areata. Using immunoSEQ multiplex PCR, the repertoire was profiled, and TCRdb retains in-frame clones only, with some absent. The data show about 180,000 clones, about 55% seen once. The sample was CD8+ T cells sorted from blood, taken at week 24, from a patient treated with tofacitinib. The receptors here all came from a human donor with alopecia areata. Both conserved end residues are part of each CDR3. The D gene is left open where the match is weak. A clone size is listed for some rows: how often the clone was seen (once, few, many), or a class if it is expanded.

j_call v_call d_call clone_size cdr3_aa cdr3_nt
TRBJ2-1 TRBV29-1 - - CSVVIGGLQQFF TGCAGCGTTGTAATCGGGGGGCTACAGCAGTTCTTC
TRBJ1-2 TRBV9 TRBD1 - CASSATSRDRDADYGYTF TGTGCCAGCAGCGCAACGTCCCGGGACAGGGATGCTGACTATGGCTACACCTTC
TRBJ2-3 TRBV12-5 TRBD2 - CASGLPRGGDTQYF TGTGCTAGTGGTTTGCCTCGCGGGGGAGATACGCAGTATTTT
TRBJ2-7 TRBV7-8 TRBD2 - CASTGGPGGEQYF TGTGCCAGCACGGGGGGACCCGGCGGGGAGCAGTACTTC
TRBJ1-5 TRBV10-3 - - CAISESGGDSNQPQHF TGTGCCATCAGTGAGTCGGGGGGAGATAGCAATCAGCCCCAGCATTTT
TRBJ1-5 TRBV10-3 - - CAISEPSRDGDLGPQHF TGTGCCATCAGTGAGCCCTCCCGGGACGGGGACCTGGGGCCCCAGCATTTT
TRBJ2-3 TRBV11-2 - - CASSPRQGGPSFSTDTQYF TGTGCCAGCAGCCCTAGACAGGGAGGCCCCTCTTTTAGCACAGATACGCAGTATTTT
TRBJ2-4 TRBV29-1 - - CSAGGGNLAKNIQYF TGCAGCGCCGGGGGTGGTAACCTAGCCAAAAACATTCAGTACTTC
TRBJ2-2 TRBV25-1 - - CASTKDTGELFF TGTGCCAGCACGAAAGACACCGGGGAGCTGTTTTTT
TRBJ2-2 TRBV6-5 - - CASSYSETLTGELFF TGTGCCAGCAGTTATTCCGAGACACTTACCGGGGAGCTGTTTTTT
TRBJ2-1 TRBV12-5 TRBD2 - CASLTSGGQTRNNEQFF TGTGCTAGTCTGACTAGCGGGGGGCAAACTCGAAACAATGAGCAGTTCTTC
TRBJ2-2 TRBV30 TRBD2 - CACPGLAGELFF TGTGCCTGCCCCGGACTAGCGGGGGAGCTGTTTTTT
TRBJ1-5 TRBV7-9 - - CASSPRDSNQPQHF TGTGCCAGCAGTCCCAGGGATAGCAATCAGCCCCAGCATTTT
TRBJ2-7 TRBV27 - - CASGGHEQYF TGTGCCAGTGGGGGGCACGAGCAGTACTTC
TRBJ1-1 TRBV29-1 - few CSGRGNTEAFF TGCAGCGGGCGGGGGAACACTGAAGCTTTCTTT
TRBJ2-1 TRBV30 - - CAWSPTILVDEQFF TGTGCCTGGAGTCCGACTATCCTAGTCGATGAGCAGTTCTTC
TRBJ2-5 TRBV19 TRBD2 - CASNRGQGGETQYF TGTGCCAGTAATCGTGGCCAGGGAGGGGAGACCCAGTACTTC
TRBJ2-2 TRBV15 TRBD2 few CATSRDRTSGGHTGELFF TGTGCCACCAGCAGAGATAGGACTAGCGGGGGCCACACCGGGGAGCTGTTTTTT
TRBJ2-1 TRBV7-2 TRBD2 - CASSFLSGGATYNEQFF TGTGCCAGCAGCTTCCTTAGCGGGGGTGCTACCTACAATGAGCAGTTCTTC
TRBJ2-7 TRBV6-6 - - CASRDVYEQYF TGTGCCAGCAGGGACGTTTACGAGCAGTACTTC
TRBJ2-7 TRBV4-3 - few CASSLEVSGSYEQYF TGCGCCAGCAGCCTCGAGGTGTCGGGGTCCTACGAGCAGTACTTC
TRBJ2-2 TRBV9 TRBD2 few CASSVGLAGGDTGELFF TGTGCCAGCAGCGTAGGCCTAGCGGGGGGTGACACCGGGGAGCTGTTTTTT
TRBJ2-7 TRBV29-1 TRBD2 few CSARGGEVYEQYF TGCAGCGCACGCGGGGGGGAGGTGTACGAGCAGTACTTC
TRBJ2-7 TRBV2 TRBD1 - CASRGQALHEQYF TGTGCCAGCAGAGGACAGGCGCTGCACGAGCAGTACTTC
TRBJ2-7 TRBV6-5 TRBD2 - CASSYSRTSGGFEQYF TGTGCCAGCAGTTACTCCCGGACTAGCGGGGGGTTTGAGCAGTACTTC
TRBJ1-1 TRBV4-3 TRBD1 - CASSPRDSLRNTEAFF TGCGCCAGCAGCCCCCGGGACAGCCTTAGGAACACTGAAGCTTTCTTT
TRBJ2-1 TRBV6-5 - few CASSYSGGMGQFF TGTGCCAGCAGTTACTCGGGCGGGATGGGGCAGTTCTTC
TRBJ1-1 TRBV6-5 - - CASSLTDRNTEAFF TGTGCCAGCAGTCTAACCGACAGGAACACTGAAGCTTTCTTT
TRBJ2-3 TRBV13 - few CASSLSSRDTQYF TGTGCCAGCAGCTTATCCAGTCGAGATACGCAGTATTTT
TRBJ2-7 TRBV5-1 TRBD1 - CASSLRDRDGEQYF TGCGCCAGCAGCCTCCGAGACAGGGACGGCGAGCAGTACTTC
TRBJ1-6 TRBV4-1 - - CASSQVDRAYNSPLHF TGCGCCAGCAGCCAAGTCGACAGAGCTTATAATTCACCCCTCCACTTT
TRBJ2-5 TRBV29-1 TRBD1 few CSVNGQGVQETQYF TGCAGCGTCAATGGACAGGGCGTTCAAGAGACCCAGTACTTC
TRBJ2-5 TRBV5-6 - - CATSRERVLGTQYF TGTGCCACCAGCAGGGAGCGTGTCCTTGGGACCCAGTACTTC
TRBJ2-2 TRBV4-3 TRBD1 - CASSQGDRNTGELFF TGCGCCAGCAGCCAAGGGGACAGGAACACCGGGGAGCTGTTTTTT
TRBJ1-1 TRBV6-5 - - CASRHFTGRNTEAFF TGTGCCAGCAGACACTTCACAGGACGGAACACTGAAGCTTTCTTT
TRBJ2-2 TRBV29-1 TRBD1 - CSGWTGEGGELFF TGCAGCGGCTGGACAGGGGAAGGCGGGGAGCTGTTTTTT
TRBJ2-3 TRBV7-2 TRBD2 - CASSLEGRRGGPTDTQYF TGTGCCAGCAGCTTAGAGGGTCGGCGCGGGGGGCCCACAGATACGCAGTATTTT
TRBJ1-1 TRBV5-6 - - CASSLLRDMNTEAFF TGTGCCAGCAGCTTGTTGCGGGACATGAACACTGAAGCTTTCTTT
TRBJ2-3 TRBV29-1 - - CSAKIDTQYF TGCAGCGCTAAGATAGATACGCAGTATTTT
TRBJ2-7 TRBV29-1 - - CSVVDGTYEQYF TGCAGCGTTGTTGACGGAACCTACGAGCAGTACTTC
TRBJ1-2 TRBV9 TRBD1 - CASSVSRDSRDYTF TGTGCCAGCAGCGTATCGCGGGACAGCCGCGACTACACCTTC
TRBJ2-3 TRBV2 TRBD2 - CASRETSGYTDTQYF TGTGCCAGCAGGGAGACTAGCGGGTACACAGATACGCAGTATTTT
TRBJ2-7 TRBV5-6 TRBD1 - CASSLPDRTGEQYF TGTGCCAGCAGCTTGCCCGACAGGACAGGGGAGCAGTACTTC
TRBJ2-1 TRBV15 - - CATSRDSMGAGLDEQFF TGTGCCACCAGCAGAGATAGTATGGGGGCCGGTTTGGATGAGCAGTTCTTC